This record concerns one T cell receptor (beta chain) sequence. All enrollees were about 18 to 89 years old and from fewer than 25 US areas. Sequencing used immunoSEQ multiplex PCR; TCRdb keeps in-frame clones, though not all of them. The sample carries 250,000 or so clones, 91% recorded once. The entry originates in a study of blood T cell repertoires in COVID-19. Across the study: The United States, Italy and Spain supplied acute and convalescent COVID-19 samples.

This receptor was identified in a human donor in a cohort exposed to, infected with or recovered from COVID-19 (not recorded which). The donor label of this sample is uncertain. Sequences were obtained from PBMCs or T cells enriched from blood (not recorded which).

CDR3 amino acids: CASRWPDGGYTF. As DNA, the CDR3 is TGTGCCAGCAGATGGCCAGATGGTGGCTACACCTTC. J is TRBJ1-2 and V is TRBV5-8; the D is unclear. Germline-derived CDR1 and CDR2 are SGHTS and YDEGEE. V lost 5 bases to trimming and J lost 7 bases, with 12 bases between them. This CDR3 is 12 amino acids long.